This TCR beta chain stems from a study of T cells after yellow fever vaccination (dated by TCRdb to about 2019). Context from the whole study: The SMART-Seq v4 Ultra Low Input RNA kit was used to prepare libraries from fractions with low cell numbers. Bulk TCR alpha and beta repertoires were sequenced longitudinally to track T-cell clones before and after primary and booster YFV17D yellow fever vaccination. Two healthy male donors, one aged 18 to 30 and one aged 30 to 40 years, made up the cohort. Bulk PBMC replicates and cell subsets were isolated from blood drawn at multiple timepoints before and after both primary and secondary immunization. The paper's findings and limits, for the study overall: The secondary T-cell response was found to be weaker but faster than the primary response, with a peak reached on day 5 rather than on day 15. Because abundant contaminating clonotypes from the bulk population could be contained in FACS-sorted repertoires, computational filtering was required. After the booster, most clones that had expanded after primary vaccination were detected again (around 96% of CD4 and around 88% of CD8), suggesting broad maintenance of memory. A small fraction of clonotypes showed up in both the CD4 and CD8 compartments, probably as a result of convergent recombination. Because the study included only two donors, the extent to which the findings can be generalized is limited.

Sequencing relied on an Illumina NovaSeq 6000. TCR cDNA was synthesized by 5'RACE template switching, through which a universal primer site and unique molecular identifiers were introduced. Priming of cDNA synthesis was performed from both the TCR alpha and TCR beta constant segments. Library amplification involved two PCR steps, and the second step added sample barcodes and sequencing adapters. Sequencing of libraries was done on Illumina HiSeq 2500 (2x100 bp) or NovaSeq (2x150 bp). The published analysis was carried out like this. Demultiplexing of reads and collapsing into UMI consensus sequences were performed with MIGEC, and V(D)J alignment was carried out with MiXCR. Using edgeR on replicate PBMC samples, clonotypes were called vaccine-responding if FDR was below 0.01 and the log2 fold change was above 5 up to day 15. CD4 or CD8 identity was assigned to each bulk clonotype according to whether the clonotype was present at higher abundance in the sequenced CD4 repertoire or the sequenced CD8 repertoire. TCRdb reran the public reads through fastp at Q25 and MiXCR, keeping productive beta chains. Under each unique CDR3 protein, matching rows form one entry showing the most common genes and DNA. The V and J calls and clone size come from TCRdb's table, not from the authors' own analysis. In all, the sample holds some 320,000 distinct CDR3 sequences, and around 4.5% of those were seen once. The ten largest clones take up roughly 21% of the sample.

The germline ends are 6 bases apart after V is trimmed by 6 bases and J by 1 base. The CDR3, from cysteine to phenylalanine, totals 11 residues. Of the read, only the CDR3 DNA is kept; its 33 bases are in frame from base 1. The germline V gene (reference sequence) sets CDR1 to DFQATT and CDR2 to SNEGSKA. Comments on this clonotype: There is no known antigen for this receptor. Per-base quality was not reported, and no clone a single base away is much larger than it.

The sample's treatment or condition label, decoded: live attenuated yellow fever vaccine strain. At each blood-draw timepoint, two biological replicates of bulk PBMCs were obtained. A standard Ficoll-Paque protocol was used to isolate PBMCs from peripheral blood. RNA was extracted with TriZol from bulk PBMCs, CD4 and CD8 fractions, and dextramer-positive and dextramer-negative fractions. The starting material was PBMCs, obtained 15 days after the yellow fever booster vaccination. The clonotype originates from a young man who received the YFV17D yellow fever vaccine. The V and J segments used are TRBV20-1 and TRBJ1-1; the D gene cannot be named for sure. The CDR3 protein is CSAKQNTEAFF. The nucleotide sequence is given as TGCAGTGCCAAACAGAACACTGAAGCTTTCTTT.